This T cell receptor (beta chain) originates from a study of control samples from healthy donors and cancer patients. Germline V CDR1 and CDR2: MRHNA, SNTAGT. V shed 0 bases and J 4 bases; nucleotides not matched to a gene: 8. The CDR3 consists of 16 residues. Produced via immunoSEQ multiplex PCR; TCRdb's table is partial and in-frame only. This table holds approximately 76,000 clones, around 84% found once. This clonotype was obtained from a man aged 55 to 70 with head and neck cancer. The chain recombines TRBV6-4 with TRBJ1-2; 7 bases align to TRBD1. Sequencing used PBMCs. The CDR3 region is CASSDSADRVLYGYTF. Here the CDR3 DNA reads TGTGCCAGCAGTGACTCGGCCGACAGGGTTCTCTATGGCTACACCTTC.